The 27 T cell receptor gamma chains below were found in one sample sequenced in a study of intestinal T cells in coeliac disease. Genomic DNA came from ten 5-µm formalin-fixed paraffin-embedded scrolls per case. Using around 0.2 ug of biopsy DNA, TRG was amplified with LymphoTrack primers. TCRdb called clones from the multiplex PCR reads again using CATT. The table has several hundred gamma-chain clones, around 60% seen once. The sequenced sample consisted of a duodenal biopsy. The source is a human donor who served as a control with a normal duodenal biopsy, not a healthy volunteer.

This clone was observed a few times. TCRdb pairs this DNA with a much larger clone's protein that differs at residue 5, likely a read error; the protein shown was translated from the DNA. V and J are TRGV4 and TRGJ1 or TRGJ2. The germline gives CDR1 EGSTGY, CDR2 YDSYTSSV. This CDR3 is 16 amino acids long. V lost 5 bases, J lost 0 bases, and 13 bases stayed unmatched. In DNA form, the CDR3 reads TGTGCCACCTGGGGTCCCGAAACAACGAATTATTATAAGAAACTCTTT. This sequence encodes CATWGPETTNYYKKLF.

Sample share makes this clone hyperexpanded. The chain carries TRGV10 and TRGJP1. Being an ORF, TRGV10 has a function that is uncertain. This CDR3 comprises 11 residues. V lost 8 bases and J lost 10; bases outside the gene matches: 5. The CDR3 here is CAAWPPWFKIF. For the CDR3, the DNA is TGTGCTGCGTGGCCACCTTGGTTCAAGATATTT.

This rearrangement joins TRGV10 to TRGJ1 or TRGJ2. TRGV10 is an ORF for which the function is uncertain. The CDR3 runs to 15 residues. Germline trimming cut 8 bases from V and 3 bases from J; bases unmatched to any gene: 14. The CDR3: CAAWVTQARYYKKLF. The CDR3 nucleotides read TGTGCTGCGTGGGTCACACAAGCCCGTTATTATAAGAAACTCTTT.

This clone is large. The J gene is TRGJ1 or TRGJ2, the V gene TRGV3. Germline lookup yields CDR1 VTNTFY and CDR2 YDVSTARD (reference sequence). This CDR3 is built from 14 residues. Unmatched junction bases numbered 2, after V lost 0 bases and J lost 0 bases. DNA for the CDR3: TGTGCCACCTGGGACAGGCCGAATTATTATAAGAAACTCTTT. Translating it yields CATWDRPNYYKKLF.

With respect to this clone: It may be a read error: a sequence one base away is much more abundant. V usage is TRGV4 and J usage is TRGJ1 or TRGJ2. Germline CDR1 and CDR2: EGSTGY and YDSYTSSV. The CDR3 is 11 residues long. Here the CDR3 reads CATWATYKKLF. CDR3 sequence (DNA): TGTGCCACCTGGGCGACTTATAAGAAACTCTTC.

The count of this clone is one. One end of the junction is discordant with germline, which a read error may explain. Additional DNA sequences in this sample encode the identical CDR3. The genes are TRGV4 and TRGJ1 or TRGJ2. Germline V CDR1 and CDR2: EGSTGY, YDSYTSSV. There are 11 residues in the CDR3. Here the CDR3 reads CATWDGPLGVF. The CDR3 region has the DNA TGTGCCACCTGGGACGGGCCGTTGGGAGTCTTT.

With regard to this clone: The DNA is omitted, as the CDR3 cannot be located on it reliably, and the CDR3 follows TCRdb's listing. V and J are TRGV11 and TRGJ1 or TRGJ2. TRGV11 is placed among ORFs of uncertain function. The CDR3 adds up to 16 amino acids, both ends counted. The CDR3 sequence is CTTVPAGLGTGYKELF.

This clone was found once. J is TRGJP1 and V is TRGV5. Germline V CDR1 and CDR2: VINAFY, YDVSNSKD. CDR3 length equals 18 residues. Unmatched junction bases numbered 10, after V lost 0 bases and J lost 0 bases. The CDR3 nucleotides read TGTGCCACCTGGGACAGGCGTTGGGATTATACCACTGGTTGGTTCAAGATATTT. Translated: CATWDRRWDYTTGWFKIF.

This clone has more than one count but fewer than ten. The chain couples TRGV4 to TRGJP1. The CDR3 covers 16 residues. Unmatched junction bases numbered 13, after V lost 4 bases and J lost 5 bases. The V gene's germline CDR1 is EGSTGY and CDR2 YDSYTSSV. CDR3 loop: CATWDGGGATGWFKIF. In DNA, the CDR3 is TGTGCCACCTGGGACGGGGGGGGGGCGACTGGTTGGTTCAAGATATTT.

This sequence joins TRGV11 and TRGJ1 or TRGJ2. TRGV11 is an open reading frame whose function is uncertain. The CDR3 totals 15 residues. The junction had 3 bases not matched to a gene; V was cut back by 0 bases and J by 1 base. CDR3 amino acids: CACWIRHLNYYKKLF. The CDR3 DNA sequence: TGTGCCTGCTGGATTAGGCACCTCAATTATTATAAGAAACTCTTT.

Points on this clone: One base away lies a much larger clone, so this may be a sequencing read error. This same CDR3 is encoded by further DNA sequences in the sample. The J gene is TRGJP1, the V gene TRGV8. Per germline, CDR1 VENAVY and CDR2 YDSYNSRV. CDR3 size: 15 residues. The DNA of the CDR3 is TGTGCTACCTGGGATCCCTATACCACTGGTTGGTTCAAGATATTT. Its protein product is CATWDPYTTGWFKIF.

The J gene is TRGJ1 or TRGJ2, the V gene TRGV5. V lost 3 bases to trimming and J lost 12 bases; unmatched junction nucleotides: 14. The CDR3 runs 13 residues. Germline V gene sequence: CDR1 VINAFY, CDR2 YDVSNSKD. CDR3 protein: CATWDSPPLTKLF. CDR3 nucleotide sequence: TGTGCCACCTGGGACTCGCCCCCTTTAACGAAACTCTTT.

The chain is built from TRGV4 and TRGJ1 or TRGJ2. Germline V gene lookup returns CDR1 EGSTGY and CDR2 YDSYTSSV. This CDR3 has 12 residues. V shed 6 bases and J 5 bases; nucleotides not matched to a gene: 7. CDR3 DNA: TGTGCCACCTGGCGAGGGGATTATAAGAAACTCTTT. Protein sequence: CATWRGDYKKLF.

This clone turned up a few times. V and J are TRGV10 and TRGJP1. TRGV10 is filed as an ORF, its function uncertain. This CDR3 contains 10 residues. J gave up 14 bases and V 12 bases, and 10 bases lay outside the gene matches. The CDR3 region has the DNA TGTGCTGCCCTGGGTGGTTTCAAGATATTT. Amino acids: CAALGGFKIF.

This clone was seen a single time. The chain is built from TRGV5 and TRGJ1 or TRGJ2. The CDR3 runs to 13 residues. V lost 5 bases and J lost 7; bases outside the gene matches: 11. CDR1 is VINAFY, CDR2 YDVSNSKD, per germline. The CDR3 reads CATWGQWGYKKLF. CDR3 DNA sequence: TGTGCCACCTGGGGACAGTGGGGATATAAGAAACTCTTT.

Within the sample, this clone is hyperexpanded. The J gene is TRGJ1 or TRGJ2, the V gene TRGV3. CDR3 size: 13 residues. The germline gives CDR1 VTNTFY, CDR2 YDVSTARD (reference sequence). Trimming took 1 base from V and 3 from J; bases not matched to a gene: 3. The DNA of the CDR3 is TGTGCCACCTGGGACAGTCCTTATTATAAGAAACTCTTT. Encoded protein: CATWDSPYYKKLF.

CDR3 amino acids: CAGVGIENYYKKLF. CDR3 nucleotide sequence: TGTGCTGGCGTGGGAATTGAGAATTATTATAAGAAACTCTTT. V is TRGV10 and J is TRGJ1 or TRGJ2. TRGV10 carries the ORF label, with uncertain function. The CDR3 runs to 14 residues. Trimming at V came to 13 bases and at J to 0 bases, leaving 13 bases not matched to a gene.

This clone was counted once. This chain links TRGV10 with TRGJP1. TRGV10 is an ORF, and what it does is uncertain. CDR3 size: 12 residues. Trimming took 11 bases from V and 5 from J; bases not matched to a gene: 6. The CDR3: CAAGETGWFKIF. For the CDR3, the DNA is TGTGCTGCGGGGGAGACTGGTTGGTTCAAGATATTT.

This rearrangement joins TRGV4 to TRGJ1 or TRGJ2. The CDR3 runs to 11 residues. After removal of 4 bases from V and 7 bases from J, the junction contained 4 bases not matched to a gene. CDR1 is EGSTGY and CDR2 is YDSYTSSV in the germline V gene. CDR3: CATWEWYKKLF. CDR3 in DNA: TGTGCCACCTGGGAATGGTATAAGAAACTCTTT.

This clone turned up a few times. The translation of this DNA and the TCRdb protein of a much larger clone differ at residue 8, probably owing to a read error; the protein shown here is translated from the DNA. V gene TRGV3 combines with J gene TRGJ1 or TRGJ2. Germline CDR1 reads VTNTFY; CDR2 reads YDVSTARD (reference sequence). With 2 bases clipped from V and 6 bases from J, the junction kept 7 bases outside the gene matches. The CDR3 extends over 13 amino acids. Written as DNA, the CDR3 is TGTGCCACCTGGGACACGTTTTGTTATAAGAAACTCTTT. Translation: CATWDTFCYKKLF.

As for this clone: In the same sample, other DNA sequences code for this CDR3. The chain carries TRGV10 and TRGJP1. TRGV10 falls under the ORF class, with uncertain function. With V trimmed by 10 bases and J by 12 bases, 9 bases remained unmatched. This CDR3 has 11 residues. As DNA, the CDR3 is TGTGCTGCGTTGACAAGTGGGTTCAAGATATTT. Its protein is CAALTSGFKIF.

The chain has TRGV10 and TRGJP1. TRGV10 is an ORF, with its function uncertain. The CDR3 is 12 amino acids. V shed 13 bases, J shed 7 bases, and the junction held 10 bases outside the gene matches. The CDR3 loop reads CAGGRRGWFKIF. DNA for the CDR3: TGTGCTGGCGGGAGACGTGGTTGGTTCAAGATATTT.

The rearrangement joins TRGV4 to TRGJP1. The germline gives CDR1 EGSTGY, CDR2 YDSYTSSV. The CDR3 totals 17 residues. J was trimmed by 0 bases and V by 6 bases; bases with no gene match: 13. Here the CDR3 reads CATWTGVPNTTGWFKIF. DNA of the CDR3: TGTGCCACCTGGACGGGCGTCCCAAATACCACTGGTTGGTTCAAGATATTT.

CDR3 DNA: TGTGCTGCGTGGGATGGGCTTTATTATAAGAAACTCTTT. Translated, it gives CAAWDGLYYKKLF. This chain uses TRGV10 with TRGJ1 or TRGJ2. TRGV10 is an ORF for which the function is uncertain. The CDR3 contains 13 residues. V lost 8 bases and J lost 3; bases outside the gene matches: 8.

The chain recombines TRGV8 with TRGJP1. After removal of 11 bases from V and 7 bases from J, the junction contained 13 bases not matched to a gene. CDR3 length equals 13 residues. CDR1 VENAVY and CDR2 YDSYNSRV come from the germline V gene. CDR3 in amino acids: CASHIPLGWFKIF. CDR3 bases: TGTGCCAGCCATATACCACTTGGTTGGTTCAAGATATTT.

The V gene is TRGV11, the J gene TRGJP1. TRGV11 is recorded as an ORF, its role being uncertain. J lost 11 bases, V lost 12 bases, and 15 bases had no gene match. The CDR3 contains 13 residues. The CDR3 nucleotides read TGTGCCTGCGATGATCAACACGTGTGGTTCAAGATATTT. Encoded protein: CACDDQHVWFKIF.

By share of the sample, this clone is hyperexpanded. The J gene is TRGJ1 or TRGJ2, the V gene TRGV3. The germline V gene has CDR1 VTNTFY and CDR2 YDVSTARD (reference sequence). The CDR3 is made up of 12 amino acids. The J segment lost 6 bases and the V segment lost 0 bases, leaving 2 bases of the junction unmatched. The CDR3 coding sequence is TGTGCCACCTGGGACAGGTGTTATAAGAAACTCTTT. Translating gives CATWDRCYKKLF.